This T cell receptor (beta chain) is drawn from a study of cytomegalovirus exposure and HLA in healthy donors. Study details: Previous work identified roughly 110 million unique TCR beta sequences from around 200 million T cells.

Trimming removed 1 base at V and 0 bases at J, with 9 bases between. CDR3 length equals 15 residues. Germline V gives CDR1 MNHEY, CDR2 SVGAGI. PCR involved 60 Vbeta and 13 Jbeta primers. Sequenced by immunoSEQ multiplex PCR; TCRdb stores in-frame clones only, minus some. In the table there are nearly 200,000 clones, 87% of which are singletons. Despite likely unrecorded immune exposures, the donors were nominally healthy at the time of sampling. This sequence originates from a man aged 25 to 40 in good health and CMV-seronegative. Specimen: PBMCs. The J gene is TRBJ1-1, the V gene TRBV6-5, with D perhaps TRBD1 (6 bases). CDR3: CASSYWGHLNTEAFF. The CDR3 DNA reads TGTGCCAGCAGTTACTGGGGACACCTGAACACTGAAGCTTTCTTT.